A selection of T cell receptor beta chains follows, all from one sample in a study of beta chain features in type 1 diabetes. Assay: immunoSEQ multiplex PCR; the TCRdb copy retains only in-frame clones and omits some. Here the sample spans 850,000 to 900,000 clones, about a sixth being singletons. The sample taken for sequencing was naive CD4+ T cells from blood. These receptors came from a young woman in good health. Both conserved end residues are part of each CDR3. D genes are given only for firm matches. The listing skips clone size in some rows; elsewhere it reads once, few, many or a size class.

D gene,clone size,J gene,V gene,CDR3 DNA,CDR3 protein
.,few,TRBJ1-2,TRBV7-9,TGTGCCAGCAGCCCCCAGGACACATCCAACTATGGCTACACCTTC,CASSPQDTSNYGYTF
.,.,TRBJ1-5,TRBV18,TGTGCCAGCTCACCAGGGTTGGGCAATCAGCCCCAGCATTTT,CASSPGLGNQPQHF
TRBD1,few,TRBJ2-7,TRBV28,TGTGCCACCGGGACAGGGTGGTACGAGCAGTACTTC,CATGTGWYEQYF
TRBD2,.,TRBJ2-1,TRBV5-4,TGCGCCAGCAGCTACGGGACTAGCGGTAACGATGAGCAGTTCTTC,CASSYGTSGNDEQFF
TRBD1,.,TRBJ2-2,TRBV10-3,TGTGCCATCAGTGTTGGGACAGGGGTGGCCGGGGAGCTGTTTTTT,CAISVGTGVAGELFF
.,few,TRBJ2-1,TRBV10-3,TGTGCCATATCAGTGCACGGGAGCAATGAGCAGTTCTTC,CAISVHGSNEQFF
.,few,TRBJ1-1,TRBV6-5,TGTGCCAGCAGTTACTCGATCTTAGGCAGAGACGAAGCTTTCTTT,CASSYSILGRDEAFF
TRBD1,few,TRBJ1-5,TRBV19,TGTGCCAGTAGTCGACAGGGCGTAGAGCCCCAGCATTTT,CASSRQGVEPQHF
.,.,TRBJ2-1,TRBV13,TGTGCCAGCAGCTTATCGAGGGGACCCTACAATGAGCAGTTCTTC,CASSLSRGPYNEQFF
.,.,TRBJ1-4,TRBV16,TGTGCCAGCAGGGGGATAACTAATGAAAAACTGTTTTTT,CASRGITNEKLFF
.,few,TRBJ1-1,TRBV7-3,TGTGCCAGCAGCCCGGGACAGAACACTGAAGCTTTCTTT,CASSPGQNTEAFF
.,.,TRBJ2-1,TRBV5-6,TGTGCCAGCAGCTTACCCGGGACTCGAAGCTCCTACAATGAGCAGTTCTTC,CASSLPGTRSSYNEQFF
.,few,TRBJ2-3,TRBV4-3,TGCGCCAGCAGCCAGAGGACAGCGAGCACAGATACGCAGTATTTT,CASSQRTASTDTQYF
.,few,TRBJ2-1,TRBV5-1,TGCGCCAGCAGCTTCCATCGTGGGCAGGGAGGCAATGAGCAGTTCTTC,CASSFHRGQGGNEQFF
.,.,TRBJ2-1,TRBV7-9,TGTGCCAGCAGCTTCCTTTCCGGGATGTTCAATGAGCAGTTCTTC,CASSFLSGMFNEQFF
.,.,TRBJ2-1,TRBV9,TGTGCCAGCAGCGTAGGGTCCTACAATGAGCAGTTCTTC,CASSVGSYNEQFF
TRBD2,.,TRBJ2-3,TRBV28,TGTGCCAGCAGTTTATTCGGACTAGCGGGAGCCCATAGGACGGATACGCAGTATTTT,CASSLFGLAGAHRTDTQYF
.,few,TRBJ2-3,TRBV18,TGTGCCAGCTCACCTCTGCAGGGGACAGATACGCAGTATTTT,CASSPLQGTDTQYF
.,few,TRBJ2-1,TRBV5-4,TGTGCCAGCACCCCGACCACGGGCTCCTACAATGAGCAGTTCTTC,CASTPTTGSYNEQFF